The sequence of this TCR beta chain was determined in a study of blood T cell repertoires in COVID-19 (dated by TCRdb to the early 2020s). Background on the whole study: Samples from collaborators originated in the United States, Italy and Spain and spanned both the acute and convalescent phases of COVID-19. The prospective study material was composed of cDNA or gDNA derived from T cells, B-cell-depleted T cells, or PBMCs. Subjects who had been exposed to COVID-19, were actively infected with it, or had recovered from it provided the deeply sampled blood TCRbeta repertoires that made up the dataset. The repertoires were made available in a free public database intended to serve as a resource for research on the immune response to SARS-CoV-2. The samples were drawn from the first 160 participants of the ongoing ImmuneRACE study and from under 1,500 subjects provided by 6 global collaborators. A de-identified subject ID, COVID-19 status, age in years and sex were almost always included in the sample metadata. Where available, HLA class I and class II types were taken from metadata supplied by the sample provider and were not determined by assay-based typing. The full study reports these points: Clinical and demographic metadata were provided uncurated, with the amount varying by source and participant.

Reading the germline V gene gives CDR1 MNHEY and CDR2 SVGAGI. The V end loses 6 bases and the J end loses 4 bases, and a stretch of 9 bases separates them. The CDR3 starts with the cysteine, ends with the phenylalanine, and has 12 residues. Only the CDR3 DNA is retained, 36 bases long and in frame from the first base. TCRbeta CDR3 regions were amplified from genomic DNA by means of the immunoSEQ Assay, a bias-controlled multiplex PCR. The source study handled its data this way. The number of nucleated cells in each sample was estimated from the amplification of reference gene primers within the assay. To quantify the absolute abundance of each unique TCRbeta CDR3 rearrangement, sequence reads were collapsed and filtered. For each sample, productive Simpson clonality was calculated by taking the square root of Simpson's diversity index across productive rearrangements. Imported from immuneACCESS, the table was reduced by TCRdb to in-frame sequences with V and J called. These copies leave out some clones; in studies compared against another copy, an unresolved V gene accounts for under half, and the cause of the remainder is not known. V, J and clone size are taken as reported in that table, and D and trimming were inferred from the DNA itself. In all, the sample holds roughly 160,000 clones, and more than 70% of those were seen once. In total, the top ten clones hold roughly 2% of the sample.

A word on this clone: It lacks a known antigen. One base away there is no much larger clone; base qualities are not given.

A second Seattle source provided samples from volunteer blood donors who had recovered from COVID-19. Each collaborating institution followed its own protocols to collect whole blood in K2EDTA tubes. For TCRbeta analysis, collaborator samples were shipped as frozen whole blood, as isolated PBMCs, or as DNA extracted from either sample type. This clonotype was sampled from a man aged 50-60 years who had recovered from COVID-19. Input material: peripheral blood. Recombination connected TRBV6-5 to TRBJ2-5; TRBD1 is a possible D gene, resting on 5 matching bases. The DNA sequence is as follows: TGTGCCAGCAGGGACACAACAGAGACCCAGTACTTC. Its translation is CASRDTTETQYF.